The 27 T cell receptor beta chains presented below share a single source sample, sequenced in a study of blood T cells in healthy people across ages. Then a second PCR, running about 6 to 11 cycles, was carried out with a sample-barcoded 5' primer and a J-beta primer mix. MiXCR, applied by TCRdb to the 5' RACE reads, yields one record per CDR3 protein. The sample has 800,000 or so distinct CDR3 sequences; 20% to 25% are singletons. These same records also appear under a second study, on T cells of mothers and their children.

The sequenced material came from blood. The receptors shown here come from a boy aged 5-17 years in good health.

The chain recombines TRBV12-3 or TRBV12-4 with TRBJ2-2, with 9 nucleotides matching TRBD2. V lost 5 bases to trimming and J lost 4 bases; unmatched junction nucleotides: 8. This CDR3 comprises 16 residues. This chain's CDR3 is CASSGASGAATGELFF. In nucleotides, the CDR3 is TGTGCCAGCAGTGGGGCTAGCGGGGCAGCCACCGGGGAGCTGTTTTTT.

This clonotype showed up just a few times. The rearrangement links TRBV18 to TRBJ2-4, with 9 bases fitting TRBD2. V shed 1 base and J 6 bases; nucleotides not matched to a gene: 4. Germline values: CDR1 KGHSH, CDR2 LQKENI. The CDR3 sequence is 15 residues long. The CDR3 reads CASSPQAGGGNIQYF. CDR3 nucleotide sequence: TGTGCCAGCTCACCACAAGCGGGGGGTGGAAACATTCAGTACTTC.

This clonotype was counted only a few times. The chain links TRBV27 to TRBJ1-6; unclear D gene. Trimming cost V 5 bases and J 0 bases, with 14 bases left between them. Germline CDR1 and CDR2: MNHEY and SMNVEV (reference sequence). This CDR3 region has 17 residues. The CDR3 bases are TGTGCCAGCAGTGCCCACTGGAGCCTCTCCTATAATTCACCCCTCCACTTT. Protein sequence: CASSAHWSLSYNSPLHF.

The table lists this clonotype with a few counts. The J gene is TRBJ2-1, the V gene TRBV28; no clear D. The CDR3 sequence is 12 residues long. V was shortened by 8 bases and J by 9 bases, with 14 bases between the two germline ends. Germline V gene data show CDR1 as MDHEN and CDR2 as SYDVKM. DNA of the CDR3: TGTGCCAGCCATACGAGAATCGGTGAGCAGTTCTTC. This encodes CASHTRIGEQFF.

This clonotype was recorded a few times. The chain has TRBV6-4 and TRBJ2-7; 9 bases are shared with TRBD1. The DNA end favors TRBJ2-1, so the J call may be wrong. There are 14 residues in the CDR3. CDR1 and CDR2 (germline): MRHNA, SNTAGT. CDR3 in amino acids: CASGPGTGYNEQFF. The CDR3 nucleotides read TGTGCCAGCGGTCCCGGGACAGGGTACAATGAGCAGTTCTTC.

The genes are TRBV29-1 and TRBJ2-2; TRBD2 matches at 8 bases. With V trimmed by 4 bases and J by 4 bases, 8 bases remained unmatched. Germline V gene data show CDR1 as SQVTM and CDR2 as ANQGSEA. This CDR3 has 15 amino acids. The CDR3 DNA is TGCAGCGTTGTCGGGGGGGTCCGGGGCACCGGGGAGCTGTTTTTT. Its translation is CSVVGGVRGTGELFF.

The count of this clonotype is one. The chain joins TRBV7-2 to TRBJ1-4, with 8 positions matching TRBD1. Trimming removed 5 bases from V and 4 bases from J; junction bases left unmatched: 6. The CDR3 runs 15 residues. Germline-derived CDR1 and CDR2 are SGHTA and FQGNSA. The CDR3 here is CASSPRTGYNEKLFF. Here the CDR3 DNA reads TGTGCCAGCAGCCCCCGGACAGGGTATAATGAAAAACTGTTTTTT.

The CDR3 nucleotides are TGCGCCAGCAGCCCGGGACACGCTAGCACAGATACGCAGTATTTT. Residues: CASSPGHASTDTQYF. The gene calls are TRBV5-1 and TRBJ2-3; D perhaps matches TRBD1 (6 bases). The CDR3 covers 15 residues. Deletions cut 4 bases from V and 0 bases from J, with 12 bases between. Germline V gene sequence: CDR1 SGHRS, CDR2 YFSETQ.

This clonotype was seen a few times. The CDR3 protein is CASSWTSTEQYF. CDR3 DNA: TGTGCCAGCAGCTGGACTAGCACCGAGCAGTACTTC. The chain uses TRBV7-2 and TRBJ2-7; TRBD2 aligns across 8 bases. The ends lost 4 bases at V and 6 bases at J; junction bases unmatched: 2. This CDR3 is 12 amino acids long. Germline values: CDR1 SGHTA, CDR2 FQGNSA.

This rearrangement joins TRBV7-8 to TRBJ2-7; D is ambiguous. V was shortened by 0 bases and J by 3 bases, with 15 bases between the two germline ends. The CDR3 consists of 16 residues. Germline lookup yields CDR1 SGHVS and CDR2 FQNEAQ. CDR3 in amino acids: CASSLANGRLLYEQYF. The CDR3 DNA is TGTGCCAGCAGCTTAGCCAACGGCAGGCTTCTCTACGAGCAGTACTTC.

This clonotype was seen a few times. The DNA of the CDR3 is TGTGCCAGCAGCGCCGCGGGGACCACCTACGAGCAGTACTTC. Translation: CASSAAGTTYEQYF. V and J are TRBV9 and TRBJ2-5, with a weak D call TRBD2 (6 bases). The tail of the sequence fits TRBJ2-7 better, so the J call may be wrong. Per the germline V gene, CDR1 is SGDLS and CDR2 is YYNGEE. This CDR3 comprises 14 residues.

The V call is TRBV29-1, the J call TRBJ2-5, with 8 bases aligning to TRBD1. The V gene end was trimmed by 7 bases and the J gene end by 3 bases; junction bases not matched to a gene: 13. The CDR3 contains 15 residues. Germline CDR1 SQVTM, CDR2 ANQGSEA. The CDR3 loop reads CSAYSHQGAEETQYF. In nucleotides, the CDR3 is TGCAGCGCCTATTCCCATCAGGGGGCCGAAGAGACCCAGTACTTC.

The table lists this clonotype with a few counts. This rearrangement joins TRBV15 to TRBJ1-2; D may be TRBD1 (5 bases). Per germline, CDR1 LNHNV and CDR2 YYDKDF (reference sequence). This CDR3 is built from 13 residues. Trimming cost V 10 bases and J 0 bases, with 12 bases left between them. The CDR3 DNA is TGTGCCATCCGTGGGGGGGCTAACTATGGCTACACCTTC. The encoded protein is CAIRGGANYGYTF.

This clonotype was found a few times. V is TRBV7-6 and J is TRBJ2-3; no reliable D call. Per germline, CDR1 SGHVS and CDR2 FNYEAQ. The ends were cut back, 1 base at V and 6 bases at J, with 11 bases in the middle. The CDR3 is 14 amino acids. The CDR3 loop is CASSLVSDGDTQYF. CDR3 bases: TGTGCCAGCAGCTTAGTTTCCGATGGGGATACGCAGTATTTT.

This clonotype showed up just a few times. One end of the junction fails to match germline, which may point to a read error. J is TRBJ2-3 and V is TRBV7-9, with D possibly matching TRBD1 (6 bases). The germline V gene has CDR1 SEHNR and CDR2 FQNEAQ (reference sequence). The CDR3 is 16 residues long. The CDR3 loop is CASSLARTVVTDTQYF. For the CDR3, the DNA is TGTGCCAGCAGCCTAGCCCGGACAGTTGTCACAGATACGCAGTATTTT.

J is TRBJ2-7 and V is TRBV6-2 or TRBV6-3; D is unresolved. The CDR3 extends over 13 amino acids. Germline lookup yields CDR1 MNHEY and CDR2 SVGEGT. V was pared by 0 bases and J by 3 bases, with 6 bases between. CDR3 residues: CASSYSWSYEQYF. The CDR3, as DNA: TGTGCCAGCAGTTACTCATGGAGCTACGAGCAGTACTTC.

The table lists this clonotype with a few counts. The chain carries TRBV2 and TRBJ2-7, with TRBD2 identical over 7 bases. This CDR3 is 14 amino acids long. Germline lookup yields CDR1 SNHLY and CDR2 FYNNEI. The trim removed 8 bases at V and 2 bases at J, leaving 9 bases unmatched. The CDR3 spells CASLSGILPYEQYF. The DNA for the CDR3 is TGTGCCAGCCTCAGCGGGATTTTACCCTACGAGCAGTACTTC.

This clonotype was observed a single time. The genes are TRBV20-1 and TRBJ2-1, with 10 bases lining up with TRBD1. The CDR3 is 15 residues long. V trimming: 5 bases; J trimming: 3 bases; junction bases outside the gene matches: 7. In germline, CDR1 is DFQATT, CDR2 SNEGSKA (reference sequence). CDR3 residues: CSAPGTGAVYNEQFF. For the CDR3, the DNA is TGCAGTGCTCCCGGGACAGGGGCCGTCTACAATGAGCAGTTCTTC.

This clonotype appeared a few times. The CDR3 region is CSASTGLTYEQYF. For the CDR3, the DNA is TGCAGTGCTAGCACAGGGCTTACCTACGAGCAGTACTTC. The chain is built from TRBV20-1 and TRBJ2-7, with D possibly TRBD1 on 6 matching bases. This CDR3 contains 13 residues. Trimming removed 3 bases at V and 2 bases at J, with 11 bases between. Germline V gives CDR1 DFQATT, CDR2 SNEGSKA (reference sequence).

This clonotype has just a few counts. The chain couples TRBV20-1 to TRBJ2-3, with 14 bases fitting TRBD2. The CDR3 contains 20 residues. Germline CDR1 and CDR2: DFQATT and SNEGSKA (reference sequence). Germline trimming cut 3 bases from V and 0 bases from J; bases unmatched to any gene: 14. The CDR3: CSASGLAGGRPPMSTDTQYF. The CDR3 nucleotides are TGCAGTGCTAGCGGACTAGCGGGGGGCCGACCCCCAATGAGCACAGATACGCAGTATTTT.

V usage is TRBV29-1 and J usage is TRBJ2-1; TRBD1 might be the D (6 bases). Trimming cost V 5 bases and J 6 bases, with 14 bases left between them. Looked up from germline, CDR1 is SQVTM and CDR2 is ANQGSEA. The CDR3 has 13 amino acids. The CDR3 region has the DNA TGCAGCGTTTTCACAGGGATGGGCAATGAGCAGTTCTTC. Its protein is CSVFTGMGNEQFF.

This clonotype turned up a few times. This chain links TRBV4-2 with TRBJ2-5, with TRBD1 identical over 7 bases. With 1 base clipped from V and 3 bases from J, the junction kept 2 bases outside the gene matches. Germline CDR1 LGHNA, CDR2 YNFKEQ. The CDR3 runs 14 residues. For the CDR3, the DNA is TGTGCCAGCAGCCAAGTGGGACAGAAAGAGACCCAGTACTTC. Amino acid sequence: CASSQVGQKETQYF.

The chain couples TRBV6-1 to TRBJ2-1, with 11 positions matching TRBD1. V lost 8 bases to trimming and J lost 6 bases; unmatched junction nucleotides: 12. From germline, CDR1 is MNHNS and CDR2 SASEGT. This CDR3 comprises 16 residues. This CDR3 is CASGAGRDRGINEQFF. CDR3 coding DNA: TGTGCCAGCGGTGCGGGTCGGGACAGGGGGATCAATGAGCAGTTCTTC.

The V call is TRBV28, the J call TRBJ1-5; the D is unclear. V was trimmed by 5 bases and J by 4 bases, leaving 18 bases between them. This CDR3 region has 16 residues. The germline CDR1 and CDR2 sequences are MDHEN and SYDVKM. CDR3 bases: TGTGCCAGCAGTCCGAGCAGGTATCTTACGAATCAGCCCCAGCATTTT. Protein product: CASSPSRYLTNQPQHF.

The rearrangement links TRBV5-1 to TRBJ2-5; the D is unclear. Germline CDR1 and CDR2: SGHRS and YFSETQ. V lost 2 bases and J lost 3, with 11 bases in between. The CDR3 is 14 amino acids. CDR3 protein: CASSFGQVEETQYF. The DNA for the CDR3 is TGCGCCAGCAGCTTTGGCCAGGTAGAAGAGACCCAGTACTTC.

In its sample, this clonotype was seen a few times. The rearrangement uses TRBV20-1 and TRBJ1-4; D perhaps matches TRBD1 (5 bases). Looked up from germline, CDR1 is DFQATT and CDR2 is SNEGSKA (reference sequence). Trimming stripped 1 base from V and 7 bases from J, with 16 bases between. The CDR3 runs 15 residues. The chain's CDR3 is CSARAREGQAEKLFF. The CDR3 DNA reads TGCAGTGCTAGAGCCCGGGAGGGGCAAGCTGAAAAACTGTTTTTT.

This clonotype was seen only a few times. J is TRBJ2-3 and V is TRBV4-1; D gene uncertain. V shed 0 bases and J shed 11 bases, with 15 bases lying between them. CDR1 MGHRA and CDR2 YSYEKL come from the germline V gene. The length of the CDR3 is 14 residues. The CDR3 protein is CASSQEITAWGQYF. In DNA form, the CDR3 reads TGCGCCAGCAGCCAAGAAATCACAGCGTGGGGGCAGTATTTT.